This T cell receptor (beta chain) was sequenced for a study of identical twins. Study observations and caveats: Insertions were fewer in abundant cord blood beta clonotypes, whereas memory repertoires showed none of this pattern. Low generation-probability sequences were in excess among twin-shared out-of-frame alpha sequences. Instead of following the same donors, the conclusions were based on cross-sectional statistical analysis.

A universal primer site came from template switching; cDNA carried unique molecular identifiers. TCRdb independently ran MiXCR on the 5' RACE reads; one entry per CDR3 protein. The top ten hold more than 14% of the sample, which has approximately 210,000 distinct CDR3 sequences, about 6.7% seen once. In this sample, this clonotype turned up a few times. No antigen is known for it. After removal of 6 bases from V and 4 bases from J, the junction contained 8 bases not matched to a gene. The CDR3 contains 15 residues. CDR1 is MNHEY and CDR2 is SMNVEV in the germline V gene (reference sequence). This sample also appeared in a second study, on T cells expressing NK-cell markers.

This rearrangement joins TRBV27 to TRBJ2-1; the match to TRBD1 covers 8 bases. This sequence was found in a woman under 30 in good health. Sequenced material: CD8+ T cells sorted from blood. The CDR3 loop reads CASSRTGPIYNEQFF. CDR3 in DNA: TGTGCCAGCAGCCGGACAGGGCCGATATACAATGAGCAGTTCTTC.